This T cell receptor beta chain was identified in a study of T cell responses to AZD1222 COVID-19 vaccine. Repertoires were generated with immunoSEQ multiplex PCR, while TCRdb's copy carries only in-frame clones and drops some. The sample shows 130,000 or so clones, roughly nine tenths of them seen only once. This receptor was taken from an adult in good health. Sequencing used peripheral blood, obtained on day 0 of AZD1222 vaccination.

The CDR3 nucleotides read TGTGCCAGCAGGACAAAGATAAGCTATGGCTACACCTTC. It specifies CASRTKISYGYTF. The rearrangement joins TRBV6-5 to TRBJ1-2; D uncertain. The V end was cut by 6 bases, the J end by 4 bases, with 12 bases between. In germline, CDR1 is MNHEY, CDR2 SVGAGI. This CDR3 comprises 13 residues.